This T cell receptor beta chain derives from a study of shared clonotypes between healthy human individuals. The study, taken as a whole, reports: Shared clonotypes: approximately 5% naive CD4, under 4% naive CD8, about 2.2% memory CD4, 0.35% to 0.5% memory CD8. Lower generation probabilities were found for non-shared clonotypes than for those shared by all four donors. Memory subsets generally showed lower estimated richness than naive subsets.

The method was immunoSEQ multiplex PCR; TCRdb's version includes in-frame clones alone and lacks a portion of them. The data show a few million clones, over 90% seen once. The ends were cut back, 6 bases at V and 3 bases at J, with 26 bases in the middle. This CDR3 region has 18 residues. In germline, CDR1 is MNHEY, CDR2 SMNVEV (reference sequence). All donors were healthy HIV-negative adults lacking recent acute infections or vaccinations. Notes on this clone: The antigen remains unidentified.

The sequence was obtained from a man in his late teens or twenties in good health. Some clones in this sample may be carry-over from other donors' samples. The J gene is TRBJ2-5, the V gene TRBV27; a possible D gene is TRBD1 (6 bases). Source material: naive CD4+ T cells from PBMCs. Subset specified: CD45RA+ positively selected. CDR3 nucleotides: TGTGCCAGCAGCCGCCCGCCCGTAGCAGGGGCGCTCAAAGAGACCCAGTACTTC. Its translation: CASSRPPVAGALKETQYF.